This T cell receptor (beta chain) was sequenced during a study of cytomegalovirus exposure and HLA in healthy donors. About the research overall: HLA-typed donors were the source of approximately 85 million unique TCRs, which an early data release held.

Study-wide results and limits: Roughly 170 TCR beta chains were listed as cytomegalovirus-associated. Common viral pathogens were later found to be apparently linked to several of the most significant clusters.

There were likely unrecorded immune exposures, though donors were nominally healthy when sampled. Regarding this clone: Its antigen is undetermined.

Primers: 60 Vbeta forward and 13 Jbeta reverse. Produced via immunoSEQ multiplex PCR; TCRdb's table is partial and in-frame only. This table has 90,000 to 120,000 clones, around 10% appearing once. The CDR3 loop spans 15 amino acids. The germline V gene has CDR1 SGHAT and CDR2 FQNNGV. V lost 5 bases, J lost 0 bases, and 13 bases lay in between. Sequencing input: PBMCs. V and J are TRBV11-2 and TRBJ1-1, with a possible D match to TRBD1 (6 bases). This receptor was taken from a man in his forties in good health and CMV-seropositive. CDR3 protein: CASSPYQGMNTEAFF. The DNA of the CDR3 is TGTGCCAGCAGCCCCTATCAGGGGATGAACACTGAAGCTTTCTTT.